Here is one TCR beta chain with its context. As yet, its antigen is unknown. This sample stems from a study of cytomegalovirus exposure and HLA in healthy donors. Findings of the study overall: Both high specificity and high sensitivity reportedly marked the classifier's diagnosis of cytomegalovirus status. Reports indicate that TCR beta sequences accurately predicted the HLA-A and HLA-B alleles of most subjects.

60 Vbeta and 13 Jbeta primers were used in PCR. The method was immunoSEQ multiplex PCR; TCRdb's version includes in-frame clones alone and lacks a portion of them. Recorded here are over 65,000 clones; the top ten clones represent 1.1%. The sequence derives from a woman younger than 45 in good health and CMV-seronegative. Source material: PBMCs.

The CDR3 is CASSLTSGRSDTQYF. The CDR3 DNA follows: TGTGCCAGCAGCCTGACTAGCGGGAGGTCAGATACGCAGTATTTT. J is TRBJ2-3 and V is TRBV2, with 13 bases aligning to TRBD2. V was pared by 6 bases and J by 4 bases, with 4 bases of the junction left unmatched. Germline V gene sequence: CDR1 SNHLY, CDR2 FYNNEI. The CDR3 has 15 residues.